A single sample gave rise to the 27 T cell receptor beta chains below, sequenced in a study of T cell repertoires in cytomegalovirus infection. From the reads, TCRdb called clonotypes with MiXCR, one entry per CDR3 protein. Seen here are 250,000 to 300,000 distinct CDR3 sequences, roughly an eighth observed once, and the top ten hold 8.5% to 9%. The sample consisted of PBMCs. The source is a human donor in good health (CMV status not recorded). Some clones in this sample may be carry-over from other donors' samples.

This clonotype was found a few times. The rearrangement uses TRBV20-1 and TRBJ1-2; TRBD1 matches 12 bases. The J segment lost 0 bases and the V segment lost 5 bases, leaving 7 bases of the junction unmatched. CDR1 DFQATT and CDR2 SNEGSKA come from the germline V gene (reference sequence). CDR3 length equals 16 residues. The CDR3: CSAFLGQGASNYGYTF. In DNA form, the CDR3 reads TGCAGTGCTTTTTTGGGACAGGGGGCCTCTAACTATGGCTACACCTTC.

This chain joins TRBV6-2 or TRBV6-3 and TRBJ2-1, with TRBD2 identical over 9 bases. Germline V lookup: CDR1 MNHEY, CDR2 SVGEGT. The CDR3 spans 18 residues. Trimming cost V 4 bases and J 4 bases; bases outside gene matches: 14. CDR3 sequence (DNA): TGTGCCAGCAGTTCCCGGACTAGCGTGAGCTATGGGTACAATGAGCAGTTCTTC. Protein product: CASSSRTSVSYGYNEQFF.

This clonotype was counted only a few times. This sequence joins TRBV19 and TRBJ1-1; D gene ambiguous. Germline V gene data show CDR1 as LNHDA and CDR2 as SQIVND (reference sequence). The CDR3 length is 12 residues. Trimming pared 7 bases from V and 4 bases from J, leaving 10 bases between. CDR3 DNA: TGTGCCAGTACAGATCTTATCACTGAAGCTTTCTTT. It is translated as CASTDLITEAFF.

In this sample, this clonotype turned up many times. This chain links TRBV7-3 with TRBJ1-1, with 9 bases identical to TRBD1. Unmatched junction bases numbered 5, after V lost 6 bases and J lost 0 bases. CDR1 SGHTA and CDR2 FQGTGA come from the germline V gene. The CDR3 consists of 15 residues. The CDR3 sequence: CASRGTGRMNTEAFF. CDR3 sequence (DNA): TGTGCCAGCAGAGGGACAGGGCGTATGAACACTGAAGCTTTCTTT.

With regard to this clonotype: Germline is not matched at one junction end, which may reflect a read error. This sequence joins TRBV6-2 or TRBV6-3 and TRBJ1-5, with D maybe TRBD1 (5 bases). The germline V gene encodes CDR1 MNHEY and CDR2 SVGEGT. CDR3 size: 12 residues. CDR3 loop: CAHGTGNRPQHF. CDR3 DNA sequence: TGTGCGCACGGGACGGGGAATCGGCCCCAGCATTTT.

This clonotype was recorded a few times. The chain recombines TRBV5-6 with TRBJ2-3, with D possibly called TRBD1 or TRBD2 (5 bases each). The CDR3 contains 13 residues. The germline CDR1 and CDR2 sequences are SGHDT and YYEEEE. The V end was cut by 3 bases, the J end by 6 bases, with 11 bases between. Here the CDR3 reads CASSSGAPDTQYF. In nucleotides, the CDR3 is TGTGCCAGCAGCTCCGGGGCGCCGGATACGCAGTATTTT.

This clonotype was detected ten times or more. This chain uses TRBV7-9 with TRBJ2-1; 8 positions match TRBD2. In germline, CDR1 is SEHNR, CDR2 FQNEAQ (reference sequence). The length of the CDR3 is 15 residues. The junction had 8 bases not matched to a gene; V was cut back by 6 bases and J by 4 bases. This chain's CDR3 is CASSTSGSGYNEQFF. In DNA, the CDR3 is TGTGCCAGCAGTACTAGCGGCAGTGGGTACAATGAGCAGTTCTTC.

This clonotype occurred a few times. The chain employs TRBV2 and TRBJ1-2; D is unclear. Germline CDR1 and CDR2: SNHLY and FYNNEI. With 3 bases removed from V and 5 bases from J, the gap between germline ends came to 13 bases. CDR3 length: 14 amino acids. CDR3 protein: CASSERGFGYGYTF. The CDR3 coding sequence is TGTGCCAGCAGTGAGAGAGGTTTTGGATATGGCTACACCTTC.

The V gene is TRBV11-2, the J gene TRBJ2-7; D uncertain. Germline V gives CDR1 SGHAT, CDR2 FQNNGV. Trimming took 5 bases from V and 2 from J, leaving 13 bases between them. The CDR3 runs 14 residues. The CDR3, as DNA: TGTGCCAGCAGCGAGTGGGTGGGGACCTACGAGCAGTACTTC. Amino acid sequence: CASSEWVGTYEQYF.

This clonotype has just a few counts. The rearrangement links TRBV4-3 to TRBJ2-3; D perhaps matches TRBD1 (5 bases). V lost 3 bases, J lost 10 bases, and 14 bases lay in between. The CDR3 totals 13 residues. Germline V gene lookup returns CDR1 LGHNA and CDR2 YSLEER. As DNA, the CDR3 is TGCGCCAGCAGCCAGATTGAACAGGCCTCGCAGTATTTT. Residues: CASSQIEQASQYF.

V is TRBV7-9 and J is TRBJ2-2; D is possibly TRBD2 (6 bases). CDR3 length: 16 amino acids. CDR1 SEHNR and CDR2 FQNEAQ come from the germline V gene (reference sequence). The V end lost 3 bases, the J end lost 2 bases, and 13 bases lay between the germline ends. The CDR3 DNA follows: TGTGCCAGCAGCTTTGCGGGACCCCTAAACACCGGGGAGCTGTTTTTT. Its translation: CASSFAGPLNTGELFF.

This clonotype was counted many times. The V gene is TRBV28, the J gene TRBJ2-7; possible D gene TRBD2, 5 bases. Trimming removed 3 bases from V and 6 bases from J, with 12 bases in between. From germline, CDR1 is MDHEN and CDR2 SYDVKM. This CDR3 has 13 residues. CDR3 region: CASSLGRSSEQYF. The DNA for the CDR3 is TGTGCCAGCAGTTTGGGGAGATCCAGCGAGCAGTACTTC.

The chain carries TRBV29-1 and TRBJ1-1, with D possibly matching TRBD1 (6 bases). The CDR3 has 12 residues. Trimming removed 6 bases from V and 5 bases from J, with 13 bases in between. CDR1 is SQVTM, CDR2 ANQGSEA, per germline. In DNA, the CDR3 is TGCAGCGTCCGAACGGACAGTACTGAAGCTTTCTTT. Its protein is CSVRTDSTEAFF. The full variable domain, completed using reference TRBV29-1 and TRBJ1-1, is SAVISQKPSRDICQRGTSLTIQCQVDSQVTMMFWYRQQPGQSLTLIATANQGSEATYESGFVIDKFPISRPNLTFSTLTVSNMSPEDSSIYLCSVRTDSTEAFFGQGTRLTVV.

Ten or more counts support this clonotype. The rearrangement uses TRBV29-1 and TRBJ2-7, with a weak D call TRBD1 (6 bases). The V gene's germline CDR1 is SQVTM and CDR2 ANQGSEA. The V gene lost 7 bases and the J gene lost 2 bases, with 18 bases spanning the gap. The length of the CDR3 is 14 residues. The DNA for the CDR3 is TGCAGCGCCATGTACGGGACAAACCCCTACGAGCAGTACTTC. Encoded protein: CSAMYGTNPYEQYF.

In its sample, this clonotype was seen a few times. The V call is TRBV6-1, the J call TRBJ1-5; 8 bases are a match to TRBD1. Germline trimming cut 5 bases from V and 1 base from J; bases unmatched to any gene: 7. This CDR3 contains 16 residues. Germline CDR1 MNHNS, CDR2 SASEGT. The CDR3: CASSPAGQESNQPQHF. In DNA, the CDR3 is TGTGCCAGCAGTCCGGCGGGACAGGAGAGCAATCAGCCCCAGCATTTT.

This clonotype was observed many times. The V call is TRBV7-6, the J call TRBJ2-7; 8 bases match TRBD2. Germline lookup yields CDR1 SGHVS and CDR2 FNYEAQ. The V gene end was trimmed by 0 bases and the J gene end by 3 bases; junction bases not matched to a gene: 16. There are 19 residues in the CDR3. The CDR3 sequence: CASSLASGGGAAGLYEQYF. CDR3 in DNA: TGTGCCAGCAGCTTAGCGTCGGGAGGGGGGGCGGCGGGCCTCTACGAGCAGTACTTC.

This clonotype was seen only a few times. The J gene is TRBJ1-5, the V gene TRBV7-3; maybe TRBD1 (5 bases). The ends were cut back, 0 bases at V and 6 bases at J, with 6 bases in the middle. The CDR3 contains 13 residues. CDR1 is SGHTA and CDR2 is FQGTGA in the germline V gene. The CDR3 DNA sequence: TGTGCCAGCAGCTTAACGGGGGGTCAGCCCCAGCATTTT. Translating it yields CASSLTGGQPQHF.

The CDR3 DNA sequence: TGTGCCAGCAGTTACGGGCAGGGGAGTAACGAGCAGTACTTC. This gives the protein CASSYGQGSNEQYF. The V gene is TRBV6-6, the J gene TRBJ2-7; the D gene is possibly TRBD1 (6 bases). Trimming removed 2 bases from V and 5 bases from J, with 13 bases in between. Germline-derived CDR1 and CDR2 are MNHNY and SVGAGI (reference sequence). The CDR3 contains 14 residues.

This clonotype was detected many times. The chain recombines TRBV11-2 with TRBJ1-1; D not certain. Trimming removed 5 bases from V and 8 bases from J, with 9 bases in between. There are 11 residues in the CDR3. Germline V gives CDR1 SGHAT, CDR2 FQNNGV. The CDR3 bases are TGTGCCAGCAGCCGTCCTCGGGAAGCTTTCTTT. Translation: CASSRPREAFF.

Many counts were recorded for this clonotype. The junction differs from germline at one of its ends, possibly a read error. This rearrangement joins TRBV28 to TRBJ1-5; 7 bases line up with TRBD1. Germline V gene data show CDR1 as MDHEN and CDR2 as SYDVKM. The CDR3 has 14 residues. The CDR3 here is CASRGTGQPLSGGF. As DNA, the CDR3 is TGTGCCAGCAGGGGGACGGGACAGCCCCTCTCGGGTGGTTTT.

The rearrangement joins TRBV6-6 to TRBJ2-2, with 10 bases identical to TRBD2. This CDR3 has 15 amino acids. Germline assignment: CDR1 MNHNY and CDR2 SVGAGI (reference sequence). After removal of 11 bases from V and 3 bases from J, the junction contained 9 bases not matched to a gene. CDR3 residues: CAGGGTSDYTGELFF. The DNA of the CDR3 is TGTGCCGGGGGCGGGACTAGCGATTACACCGGGGAGCTGTTTTTT.

In its sample, this clonotype was seen many times. The V and J genes are TRBV7-8 and TRBJ1-1, with D possibly TRBD1 on 6 matching bases. CDR3 length: 19 amino acids. CDR1 SGHVS and CDR2 FQNEAQ come from the germline V gene. Trimming removed 1 base from V and 0 bases from J, with 21 bases in between. This CDR3 is CASSLVSGRGSRVNTEAFF. CDR3 in DNA: TGTGCCAGCAGCTTAGTTTCGGGCAGGGGATCTCGGGTGAACACTGAAGCTTTCTTT.

V usage is TRBV7-9 and J usage is TRBJ2-7; 8 positions match TRBD2. CDR1 and CDR2 from the germline V gene are SEHNR and FQNEAQ (reference sequence). CDR3 length: 13 residues. J lost 4 bases, V lost 8 bases, and 7 bases had no gene match. As DNA, the CDR3 is TGTGCCAGCGACGGGGGGGCCGGGTACGAGCAGTACTTC. Translated, it gives CASDGGAGYEQYF.

This clonotype was counted at least ten times. V is TRBV28 and J is TRBJ2-5; 7 bases line up with TRBD2. Germline CDR1 reads MDHEN; CDR2 reads SYDVKM. V dropped 2 bases and J dropped 1; count of bases not matched to a gene: 4. CDR3 length equals 15 residues. The CDR3 bases are TGTGCCAGCAGTTTAAGCGGGGCAACCCAAGAGACCCAGTACTTC. It codes for CASSLSGATQETQYF. Together with reference TRBV28 and TRBJ2-5, the CDR3 gives the full variable domain: DVKVTQSSRYLVKRTGEKVFLECVQDMDHENMFWYRQDPGLGLRLIYFSYDVKMKEKGDIPEGYSVSREKKERFSLILESASTNQTSMYLCASSLSGATQETQYFGPGTRLLVL.

In this sample, this clonotype turned up a few times. The V and J genes are TRBV6-2 or TRBV6-3 and TRBJ2-2; 9 bases align to TRBD1. The germline V gene encodes CDR1 MNHEY and CDR2 SVGEGT. Germline trimming cut 6 bases from V and 4 bases from J; bases unmatched to any gene: 9. CDR3 size: 16 residues. The CDR3 DNA follows: TGTGCCAGCAGCCTCGCTACAGGGGGCCTCACCGGGGAGCTGTTTTTT. Translation gives CASSLATGGLTGELFF.

This clonotype was counted only a few times. The chain uses TRBV19 and TRBJ1-5; D remains unclear. V was pared by 4 bases and J by 2 bases, with 12 bases between. This CDR3 is built from 15 residues. Germline V gene data show CDR1 as LNHDA and CDR2 as SQIVND (reference sequence). The CDR3 sequence: CASSTRNLGNQPQHF. As DNA, the CDR3 is TGTGCCAGTAGTACTCGAAACTTGGGCAATCAGCCCCAGCATTTT.

This clonotype occurred a few times. V usage is TRBV28 and J usage is TRBJ1-6; D is ambiguous. Per germline, CDR1 MDHEN and CDR2 SYDVKM. V was pared by 11 bases and J by 4 bases, with 12 bases between. There are 13 residues in the CDR3. This chain's CDR3 is CACRPGYNSPLHF. The CDR3 coding sequence is TGTGCCTGTCGTCCAGGATATAATTCACCCCTCCACTTT.